The clone carrying this T cell receptor (beta chain) was seen repeatedly, ten times or more. Its matching antigen is unknown. One entry per CDR3 protein results from TCRdb running MiXCR on the 5' RACE reads. The data hold 690,000 or so distinct CDR3 sequences, with approximately 6.1% observed a single time. The data belong to a study of identical twins. Study outcomes and limitations: Conclusions were based on cross-sectional statistical analysis, without following the same donors.

Trimming cost V 3 bases and J 8 bases, with 4 bases left between them. This CDR3 contains 11 residues. Germline-derived CDR1 and CDR2 are SEHNR and FQNEAQ (reference sequence). The specimen sequenced was naive T cells sorted from blood. The gene calls are TRBV7-9 and TRBJ1-4, with D unclear. The source is a man younger than 35 in good health. CDR3 region: CASSLVEKLFF. The CDR3 DNA reads TGTGCCAGCAGCTTGGTCGAAAAACTGTTTTTT.